This TCR beta chain was sequenced for a study of blood T cell repertoires in COVID-19. The junction had 2 bases not matched to a gene; V was cut back by 7 bases and J by 1 base. The CDR3 is made up of 13 amino acids. Germline-derived CDR1 and CDR2 are MNHNY and SVGAGI (reference sequence). Repertoires were generated with immunoSEQ multiplex PCR, while TCRdb's copy carries only in-frame clones and drops some. The repertoire holds roughly 500,000 clones, with approximately 92% as singletons. Enrollment of patients from Seattle took place during active infection, with longitudinal follow-up. The sequencing sample was made of peripheral blood. The clonotype comes from a man between 18 and 35 years old with COVID-19, enrolled during active disease. The V gene is TRBV6-6, the J gene TRBJ2-7, with 9 bases identical to TRBD2. The CDR3 coding sequence is TGTGCCAGCAAAGCGGGAGGTTCCTACGAGCAGTACTTC. Its protein is CASKAGGSYEQYF.